This T cell receptor (beta chain) was recorded in a study of blood T cell repertoires in COVID-19. Study-level information: Samples came from the United States, Italy and Spain, spanning acute and convalescent COVID-19. From T cells, B-cell-depleted T cells, or PBMCs came the material, which was cDNA or gDNA.

Study processing details: How many nucleated cells were present was estimated from reference gene primer amplification. The table came from immunoSEQ multiplex PCR; TCRdb's copy has only in-frame clones and leaves some out. The DNA was the basis for D and trimming; V, J and clone size are from that table. The sample lists about 270,000 clones; around 86% were seen once. CDR1 is SQVTM, CDR2 ANQGSEA, per germline. The CDR3 contains 15 residues. V trimming: 3 bases; J trimming: 4 bases; junction bases outside the gene matches: 7. The sample was peripheral blood. The receptor was isolated from a man aged 40-49 years who had recovered from COVID-19. This sequence joins TRBV29-1 and TRBJ1-2; 11 bases align to TRBD1. The CDR3: CSVDPSGTGGYGYTF. In DNA form, the CDR3 reads TGCAGCGTTGATCCTTCCGGGACAGGGGGCTATGGCTACACCTTC.